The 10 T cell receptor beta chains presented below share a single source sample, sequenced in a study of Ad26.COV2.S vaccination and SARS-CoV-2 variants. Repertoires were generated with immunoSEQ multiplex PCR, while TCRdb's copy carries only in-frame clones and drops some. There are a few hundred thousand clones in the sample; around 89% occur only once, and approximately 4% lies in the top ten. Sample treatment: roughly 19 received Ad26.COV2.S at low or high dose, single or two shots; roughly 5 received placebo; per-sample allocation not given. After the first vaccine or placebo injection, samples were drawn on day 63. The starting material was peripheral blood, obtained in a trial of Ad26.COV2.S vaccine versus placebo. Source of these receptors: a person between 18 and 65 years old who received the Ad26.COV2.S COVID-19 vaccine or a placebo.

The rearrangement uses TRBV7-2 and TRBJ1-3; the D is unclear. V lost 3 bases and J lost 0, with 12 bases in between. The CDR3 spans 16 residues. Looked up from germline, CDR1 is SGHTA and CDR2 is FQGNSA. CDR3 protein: CASSFRARSSGNTIYF. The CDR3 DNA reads TGTGCCAGCAGCTTCCGGGCCCGGAGCTCTGGAAACACCATATATTTT.

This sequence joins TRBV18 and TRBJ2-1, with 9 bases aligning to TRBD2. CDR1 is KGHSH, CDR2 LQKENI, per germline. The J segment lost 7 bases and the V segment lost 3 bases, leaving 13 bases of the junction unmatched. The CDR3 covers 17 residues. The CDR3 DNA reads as TGTGCCAGCTCACCGGGGAGCGCTGCGGGGGGGAGGAATGAGCAGTTCTTC. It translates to CASSPGSAAGGRNEQFF.

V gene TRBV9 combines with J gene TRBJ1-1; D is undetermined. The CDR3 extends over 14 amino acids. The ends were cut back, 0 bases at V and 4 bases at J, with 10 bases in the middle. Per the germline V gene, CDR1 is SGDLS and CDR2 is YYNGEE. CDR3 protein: CASSVELGSTEAFF. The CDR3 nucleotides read TGTGCCAGCAGCGTAGAGCTGGGATCCACTGAAGCTTTCTTT.

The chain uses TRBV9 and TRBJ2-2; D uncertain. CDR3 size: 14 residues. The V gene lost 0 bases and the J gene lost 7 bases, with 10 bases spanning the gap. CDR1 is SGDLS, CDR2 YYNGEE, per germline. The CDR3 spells CASSVGLGNGELFF. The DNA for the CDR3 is TGTGCCAGCAGCGTAGGGCTAGGGAACGGGGAGCTGTTTTTT.

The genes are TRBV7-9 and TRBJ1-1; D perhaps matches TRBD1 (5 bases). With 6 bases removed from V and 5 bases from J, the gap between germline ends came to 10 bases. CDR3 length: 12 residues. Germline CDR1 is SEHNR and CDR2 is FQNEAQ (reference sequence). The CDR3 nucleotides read TGTGCCAGCAGGTCCAGGGTAACTGAAGCTTTCTTT. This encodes CASRSRVTEAFF.

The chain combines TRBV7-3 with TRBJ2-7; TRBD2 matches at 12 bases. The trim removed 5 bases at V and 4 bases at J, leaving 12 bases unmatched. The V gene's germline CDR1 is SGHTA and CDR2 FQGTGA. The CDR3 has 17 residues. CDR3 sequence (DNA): TGTGCCAGCAGCCCCCGGGCTAGCGGGGGGGCCTTGTACGAGCAGTACTTC. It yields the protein CASSPRASGGALYEQYF. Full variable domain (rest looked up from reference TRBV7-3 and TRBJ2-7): GAGVSQTPSNKVTEKGKYVELRCDPISGHTALYWYRQSLGQGPEFLIYFQGTGAADDSGLPNDRFFAVRPEGSVSTLKIQRTERGDSAVYLCASSPRASGGALYEQYFGPGTRLTVT.

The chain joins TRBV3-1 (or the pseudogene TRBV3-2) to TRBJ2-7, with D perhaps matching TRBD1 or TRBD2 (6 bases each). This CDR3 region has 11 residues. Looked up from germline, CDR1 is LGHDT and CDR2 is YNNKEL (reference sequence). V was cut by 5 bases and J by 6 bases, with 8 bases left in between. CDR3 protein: CASSGGGEQYF. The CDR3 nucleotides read TGTGCCAGCAGCGGAGGGGGCGAGCAGTACTTC.

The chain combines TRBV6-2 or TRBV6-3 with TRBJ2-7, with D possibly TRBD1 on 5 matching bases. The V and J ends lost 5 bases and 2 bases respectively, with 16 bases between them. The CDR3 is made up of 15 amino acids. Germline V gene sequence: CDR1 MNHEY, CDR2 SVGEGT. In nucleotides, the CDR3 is TGTGCCAGCAGTACGGTCTTCGACAGCCCCTACGAGCAGTACTTC. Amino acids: CASSTVFDSPYEQYF.

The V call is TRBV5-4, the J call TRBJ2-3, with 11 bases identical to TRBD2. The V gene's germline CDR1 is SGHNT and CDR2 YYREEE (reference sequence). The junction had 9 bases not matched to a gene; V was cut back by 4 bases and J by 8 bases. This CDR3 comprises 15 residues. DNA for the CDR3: TGTGCCAGCAGCGTTAGCGGGGGGGTTGGGGGTACGCAGTATTTT. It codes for CASSVSGGVGGTQYF.

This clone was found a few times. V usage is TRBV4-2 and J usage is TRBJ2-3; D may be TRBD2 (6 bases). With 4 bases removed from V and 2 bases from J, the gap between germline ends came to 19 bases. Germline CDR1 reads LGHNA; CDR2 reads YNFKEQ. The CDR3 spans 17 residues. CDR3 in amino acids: CASSPNKDGGPTDTQYF. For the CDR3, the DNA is TGTGCCAGCAGCCCGAATAAGGACGGGGGACCCACAGATACGCAGTATTTT.